The 8 T cell receptor beta chains below were found in one sample sequenced in a study of beta chain features in type 1 diabetes (dated by TCRdb to the late 2010s). Overall study results and their limits: A moderate but significant shortening of TCRB CDR3 length was observed in type 1 diabetes patients in all four CD4+ subsets.

Library method: the immunoSEQ multiplex PCR assay. The entire amount of isolated RNA was reverse transcribed using the High Capacity cDNA Reverse Transcription Kit, so the sequenced TCRB transcripts were expressed ones. TCRdb holds this immuneACCESS table with in-frame rearrangements only. Some clones are missing; in checked studies, unresolved V genes explain under half, and the rest has no known cause. The table for this sample lists 55,000 to 80,000 clones; roughly half of them were counted only once. The ten largest clones capture 0.65% to 0.75% of the sample. These TCRs are of unknown antigen specificity. The sequencing input was central memory CD4+ T cells from blood. These receptors all stem from a young man with type 1 diabetes.

The V call is TRBV6-5, the J call TRBJ1-5; 9 bases align to TRBD1. V shed 6 bases, J shed 3 bases, and the junction held 6 bases outside the gene matches. The germline gives CDR1 MNHEY, CDR2 SVGAGI. The CDR3 length is 15 residues. CDR3 in DNA: TGTGCCAGCAGACCAGGGACAGGGTTCAATCAGCCCCAGCATTTT. Translating it yields CASRPGTGFNQPQHF.

This clone occurred a few times. The CDR3: CASGPHTAGISYEQYF. The CDR3 nucleotides are TGTGCTAGTGGTCCCCATACAGCGGGGATCTCCTACGAGCAGTACTTC. The rearrangement links TRBV12-5 to TRBJ2-7; TRBD2 matches at 7 bases. The CDR3 loop spans 16 amino acids. Germline CDR1 is LGHNT and CDR2 is FRNRAP. V was pared by 5 bases and J by 0 bases, with 10 bases of the junction left unmatched. The whole variable domain, filled in from reference TRBV12-5 and TRBJ2-7, reads DARVTQTPRHKVTEMGQEVTMRCQPILGHNTVFWYRQTMMQGLELLAYFRNRAPLDDSGMPKDRFSAEMPDATLATLKIQPSEPRDSAVYFCASGPHTAGISYEQYFGPGTRLTVT.

The V gene is TRBV7-9, the J gene TRBJ2-5, with D possibly matching TRBD2 (6 bases). The CDR3 length is 13 residues. V lost 1 base, J lost 3 bases, and 6 bases lay in between. Germline assignment: CDR1 SEHNR and CDR2 FQNEAQ (reference sequence). In nucleotides, the CDR3 is TGTGCCAGCAGCTTAGGGACTAAAGAGACCCAGTACTTC. It yields the protein CASSLGTKETQYF.

V and J are TRBV29-1 and TRBJ2-7; tentative D call: TRBD1 (5 bases). The V gene lost 8 bases and the J gene lost 5 bases, with 19 bases spanning the gap. This CDR3 region has 13 residues. CDR1 is SQVTM, CDR2 ANQGSEA, per germline. Written as DNA, the CDR3 is TGCAGCACTACCGGAGCAGGGATCCACGAGCAGTACTTC. This gives the protein CSTTGAGIHEQYF.

This clone was detected a few times. The rearrangement links TRBV7-2 to TRBJ2-7, with 9 bases identical to TRBD1. Losses at the gene ends were 1 base for V and 3 bases for J; bases not matched to a gene: 4. CDR3 size: 15 residues. The V gene's germline CDR1 is SGHTA and CDR2 FQGNSA. CDR3 nucleotides: TGTGCCAGCAGCTTAGGACAGGGGGTGTACTACGAGCAGTACTTC. It translates to CASSLGQGVYYEQYF.

The table lists this clone with a few counts. The chain joins TRBV19 to TRBJ1-2, with 9 bases that match TRBD1. V was clipped by 6 bases and J by 5 bases; unmatched bases: 7. Germline V lookup: CDR1 LNHDA, CDR2 SQIVND (reference sequence). The CDR3 is 14 residues long. The CDR3 bases are TGTGCCAGTAGCTCGGACAGGGGATGGTATGGCTACACCTTC. Amino acids: CASSSDRGWYGYTF. The complete variable domain, with remaining parts taken from reference TRBV19 and TRBJ1-2, reads DGGITQSPKYLFRKEGQNVTLSCEQNLNHDAMYWYRQDPGQGLRLIYYSQIVNDFQKGDIAEGYSVSREKKESFPLTVTSAQKNPTAFYLCASSSDRGWYGYTFGSGTRLTVV.

This sequence joins TRBV4-2 and TRBJ1-1; D perhaps matches TRBD1 (6 bases). CDR1 is LGHNA and CDR2 is YNFKEQ in the germline V gene. Trimming shortened V by 7 bases and J by 4 bases, and 16 bases separated the two germline ends. This CDR3 has 14 amino acids. The CDR3 DNA is TGTGCCAGCACCTCCGGGGGGGCAGGCACTGAAGCTTTCTTT. Translated, it gives CASTSGGAGTEAFF.

This chain joins TRBV7-2 and TRBJ2-5, with 7 bases fitting TRBD1. V lost 5 bases, J lost 5 bases, and 11 bases stayed unmatched. Germline V gene data show CDR1 as SGHTA and CDR2 as FQGNSA. The CDR3 has 15 amino acids. The CDR3 DNA reads TGTGCCAGCAGCGCAACCGCCACCAGGGGGGAGACCCAGTACTTC. Protein product: CASSATATRGETQYF.